The present T cell receptor beta chain was sequenced within a study of T cell changes during pregnancy in multiple sclerosis. The data were produced by immunoSEQ multiplex PCR, yet TCRdb's version contains in-frame clones alone and is incomplete. The sample includes about 94,000 clones, approximately 93% of them seen just once. From germline, CDR1 is SGHVS and CDR2 FQNEAQ. Trimming at V came to 2 bases and at J to 5 bases, leaving 9 bases not matched to a gene. The CDR3 covers 16 residues. The source material was peripheral blood, sampled after pregnancy. This receptor was obtained from a female donor with multiple sclerosis, enrolled in a pregnancy study. The chain carries TRBV7-8 and TRBJ2-1; 7 bases fit TRBD2. The CDR3 protein is CASSLRRLAENNEQFF. In nucleotides, the CDR3 is TGTGCCAGCAGCTTAAGGAGGCTAGCGGAAAACAATGAGCAGTTCTTC.